In this sample, the clone carrying this T cell receptor beta chain turned up once. Its matching antigen is unknown. The germline V and J ends were trimmed by 4 bases and 8 bases, with 8 bases remaining between them. Germline-derived CDR1 and CDR2 are DFQATT and SNEGSKA (reference sequence). The CDR3 sequence is 10 residues long. The source of the sample is a study of T cell responses to AZD1222 COVID-19 vaccine. TCRdb's copy holds only in-frame clones and misses some; the assay was immunoSEQ multiplex PCR. Altogether more than 110,000 clones are present, around 93% being singletons, with the ten largest covering about 3%. Overall study findings and caveats: Spike was spanned by vaccine-associated CD4 TCRs, which were dominant at 160-218 and 743-854.

The clonotype comes from an adult in good health. V usage is TRBV20-1 and J usage is TRBJ1-1, with unresolved D. Here the sequenced sample was peripheral blood, taken on day 0 of AZD1222 vaccination. In nucleotides, the CDR3 is TGCAGTGCTATCGCGAACGAAGCTTTCTTT. This gives the protein CSAIANEAFF.